This T cell receptor (beta chain) derives from a study of T cell responses to AZD1222 COVID-19 vaccine. Study-wide findings and caveats: The donor group comprised mostly white British people and more females; the analysis possibly underestimated clonal diversity. The study found Spike-specific TCR breadth and depth rose after two AZD1222 doses. Variant regions that are unmutated are reportedly the target of nearly half of spike-specific TCRs. Baseline seropositives among AZD1222 recipients totaled only six.

Losses at the gene ends were 6 bases for V and 4 bases for J; bases not matched to a gene: 12. This CDR3 has 16 amino acids. Per germline, CDR1 LNHDA and CDR2 SQIVND (reference sequence). Sequencing used immunoSEQ multiplex PCR; TCRdb keeps in-frame clones, though not all of them. The sample has about 130,000 clones; 89% are singletons. On this clone itself: The target antigen is unknown.

The specimen was peripheral blood, collected on day 0 of AZD1222 vaccination. The sequence was collected from an adult in good health. The chain is built from TRBV19 and TRBJ2-1; TRBD1 matches at 7 bases. This CDR3 reads CASSRGGQQGYNEQFF. CDR3 nucleotides: TGTGCCAGTAGCCGAGGGGGACAGCAGGGGTACAATGAGCAGTTCTTC.